The 29 T cell receptor beta chains below all came from one sample that was sequenced in a study of Graves' ophthalmopathy and Graves' hyperthyroidism. RNA transcripts served as template for amplifying TCR beta CDR3 sequences. HTBI primers were used in a first-round RT-PCR, which preceded a second-round multiplex PCR. MiXCR, applied by TCRdb to the multiplex PCR reads, yields one record per CDR3 protein. Among 650,000 to 800,000 distinct CDR3 sequences, more than 40% were seen once, and the ten largest hold 3.3%. The source material was peripheral blood. All receptors derive from an adult man with Graves' ophthalmopathy.

Turning to this clonotype: This may arise from a read error, as a much more abundant clone is one base away. The rearrangement uses TRBV6-5 and TRBJ2-2; maybe TRBD2 (6 bases). Germline V gives CDR1 MNHEY, CDR2 SVGAGI. The CDR3 runs to 14 residues. CDR3: CASSKDYPMGELCF. The CDR3 DNA follows: TGTGCCAGTTCTAAGGACTACCCCATGGGGGAGCTGTGTTTT.

This clonotype was recorded a few times. The chain links TRBV25-1 to TRBJ1-1; D is ambiguous. V was clipped by 5 bases and J by 4 bases, with 17 bases between them. The CDR3 has 15 residues. Looked up from germline, CDR1 is MGHDK and CDR2 is SYGVNS. In nucleotides, the CDR3 is TGTGCCAGCAGTTTAAAAGCCGCGTTGAGCACTGAAGCTTTCTTT. Protein sequence: CASSLKAALSTEAFF.

V and J are TRBV19 and TRBJ2-6, with D possibly being TRBD2 (7 bases). Germline values: CDR1 LNHDA, CDR2 SQIVND (reference sequence). V dropped 8 bases and J dropped 6 bases, with 17 bases sitting between them. This CDR3 comprises 15 residues. The CDR3 reads CASHPLGGAANVLTF. In DNA, the CDR3 is TGTGCCAGTCACCCTCTGGGGGGGGCGGCCAACGTCCTGACTTTC.

The V call is TRBV30, the J call TRBJ1-1; no definite D call. The germline gives CDR1 GTSNPN, CDR2 SVGIG (reference sequence). There are 13 residues in the CDR3. V was shortened by 1 base and J by 11 bases, with 17 bases between the two germline ends. As DNA, the CDR3 is TGTGCCTGGAGTGAATTATCTAGGCACTCCGCTTTCTTT. It encodes CAWSELSRHSAFF.

In this sample, this clonotype turned up many times. V is TRBV24-1 and J is TRBJ1-4; D is unresolved. Trimming took off 7 bases at V and 2 bases at J, with 16 bases between the two ends. Germline CDR1 is KGHDR and CDR2 is SFDVKD. This CDR3 spans 16 amino acids. The CDR3: CATRDQESGTNEKLFF. As DNA, the CDR3 is TGTGCCACCAGGGATCAGGAATCGGGGACTAATGAAAAACTGTTTTTT.

At least ten counts were recorded for this clonotype. This rearrangement joins TRBV20-1 to TRBJ1-5; D not certain. CDR1 is DFQATT and CDR2 is SNEGSKA in the germline V gene (reference sequence). The CDR3 extends over 14 amino acids. Trimming took 0 bases from V and 5 from J, leaving 11 bases between them. In DNA form, the CDR3 reads TGCAGTGCTAGAGAAACTCGGGGAGATCAGCCCCAGCATTTT. Protein sequence: CSARETRGDQPQHF.

This clonotype came up many times. The chain employs TRBV2 and TRBJ1-3; D gene unclear. Germline CDR1 reads SNHLY; CDR2 reads FYNNEI. The length of the CDR3 is 11 residues. The ends were cut back, 8 bases at V and 7 bases at J, with 9 bases in the middle. CDR3 DNA sequence: TGTGCCAGCCTCTTTGGGAACACCATATATTTT. Amino acids: CASLFGNTIYF.

This clonotype was seen a single time. The genes are TRBV12-3 or TRBV12-4 and TRBJ1-6, with a possible D match to TRBD1 (5 bases). The V and J ends lost 8 bases and 7 bases respectively, with 15 bases between them. The length of the CDR3 is 14 residues. The CDR3 spells CASEWGLGNSPLHF. The CDR3 DNA sequence: TGTGCCAGCGAGTGGGGACTGGGAAATTCACCCCTCCACTTT.

This clonotype occurred once. Since a much larger clone is just one base distant, this may be a read error. The CDR3 protein is CATRPGGSYGQYF. The CDR3 DNA is TGTGCCACCAGGCCGGGAGGCTCCTACGGGCAGTACTTC. This chain uses TRBV15 with TRBJ2-7, with 7 bases aligning to TRBD2. The CDR3 covers 13 residues. Germline V gene data show CDR1 as LNHNV and CDR2 as YYDKDF (reference sequence).

The chain is built from TRBV20-1 and TRBJ1-4, with D possibly TRBD1 on 6 matching bases. Germline V CDR1 and CDR2: DFQATT, SNEGSKA (reference sequence). Trimming removed 3 bases at V and 8 bases at J, with 10 bases between. CDR3 size: 12 residues. CDR3 sequence (DNA): TGCAGTGCTAGTAACAGGGTCGAAAAACTGTTTTTT. It translates to CSASNRVEKLFF.

This clonotype was picked up many times. The rearrangement links TRBV9 to TRBJ1-2, with D possibly matching TRBD1 (5 bases). CDR3 length: 13 amino acids. The ends were cut back, 4 bases at V and 5 bases at J, with 12 bases in the middle. Looked up from germline, CDR1 is SGDLS and CDR2 is YYNGEE. CDR3 coding DNA: TGTGCCAGCAGCCGAACGGGGGGGTATGGCTACACCTTC. Encoded protein: CASSRTGGYGYTF.

This CDR3 is CASSVSEDSNQPQHF. DNA of the CDR3: TGCGCCAGCAGTGTAAGTGAGGATAGCAATCAGCCCCAGCATTTT. This chain links TRBV10-2 with TRBJ1-5, with D unclear. Trimming took off 4 bases at V and 0 bases at J, with 10 bases between the two ends. Germline CDR1 WSHSY, CDR2 SAAADI. This CDR3 is built from 15 residues.

This clonotype was seen repeatedly, ten times or more. The chain couples TRBV2 to TRBJ1-6; no clear D gene. Trimming shortened V by 5 bases and J by 7 bases, and 12 bases separated the two germline ends. The CDR3 consists of 14 residues. Germline V gene sequence: CDR1 SNHLY, CDR2 FYNNEI. In DNA form, the CDR3 reads TGTGCCAGCAGTATTGGGCGGTCGAATTCACCCCTCCACTTT. Protein sequence: CASSIGRSNSPLHF.

This clonotype was seen ten or more times. The chain links TRBV20-1 to TRBJ1-6; TRBD1 matches at 9 bases. This CDR3 has 13 residues. The ends lost 4 bases at V and 10 bases at J; junction bases unmatched: 5. Germline loops: CDR1 DFQATT, CDR2 SNEGSKA (reference sequence). The CDR3 bases are TGCAGTGCTACTGACAGGGGGGACTCACCCCTCCACTTT. Translating it yields CSATDRGDSPLHF.

As regards this clonotype: Being one base from a much bigger clone, this may be a read error. The chain is built from TRBV12-3 or TRBV12-4 and TRBJ1-1; perhaps TRBD1 as D (6 bases). Trimming stripped 5 bases from V and 7 bases from J, with 14 bases between. The CDR3 consists of 13 residues. The CDR3 nucleotides read TGTGCCAGCAGTCCCCGGACAGACATTGAAGCTTTCTTT. Protein product: CASSPRTDIEAFF.

J is TRBJ1-5 and V is TRBV19; TRBD1 aligns across 7 bases. Germline lookup yields CDR1 LNHDA and CDR2 SQIVND (reference sequence). V lost 5 bases to trimming and J lost 14 bases; unmatched junction nucleotides: 12. This CDR3 spans 13 amino acids. The CDR3 DNA is TGTGCCAGTAGTTTTGGGACAGACATCTACGAGCATTTT. Protein sequence: CASSFGTDIYEHF.

This chain links TRBV10-3 with TRBJ2-2; 12 nucleotides agree with TRBD2. Germline CDR1 is ENHRY and CDR2 is SYGVKD. This CDR3 contains 15 residues. With 10 bases clipped from V and 0 bases from J, the junction kept 3 bases outside the gene matches. This CDR3 reads CASRLAGANTGELFF. As DNA, the CDR3 is TGTGCCAGCAGACTAGCGGGAGCGAACACCGGGGAGCTGTTTTTT.

This clonotype was recorded at least ten times. V gene TRBV9 combines with J gene TRBJ2-7, with D unclear. Germline assignment: CDR1 SGDLS and CDR2 YYNGEE. The CDR3 length is 14 residues. Trimming left V 0 bases short and J 3 bases short, with 10 bases between. CDR3 coding DNA: TGTGCCAGCAGCGTAGGTAAGGCGAACTACGAGCAGTACTTC. Protein sequence: CASSVGKANYEQYF.

The gene calls are TRBV10-2 and TRBJ1-4; TRBD1 agrees at 11 bases. With 6 bases clipped from V and 7 bases from J, the junction kept 7 bases outside the gene matches. Germline V gene sequence: CDR1 WSHSY, CDR2 SAAADI. The CDR3 extends over 15 amino acids. CDR3 loop: CASRGPGQGGEKLFF. CDR3 bases: TGCGCCAGCAGGGGCCCGGGACAGGGGGGTGAAAAACTGTTTTTT.

This clonotype was detected a few times. The V and J genes are TRBV5-1 and TRBJ1-2; no reliable D call. The V gene's germline CDR1 is SGHRS and CDR2 YFSETQ. CDR3 size: 12 residues. Trimming stripped 4 bases from V and 6 bases from J, with 10 bases between. The chain's CDR3 is CASSGPFDGYTF. CDR3 coding DNA: TGCGCCAGCAGCGGACCCTTTGATGGCTACACCTTC.

This clonotype was observed many times. The V gene is TRBV2, the J gene TRBJ1-2, with no clear D. Germline V lookup: CDR1 SNHLY, CDR2 FYNNEI. Trimming removed 6 bases from V and 8 bases from J, with 10 bases in between. The CDR3 loop spans 11 amino acids. CDR3 sequence reads: CASRGGLGYTF. The CDR3 DNA is TGTGCCAGCAGGGGAGGTCTGGGCTACACCTTC.

V is TRBV19 and J is TRBJ1-2; 7 bases map to TRBD1. The germline V gene has CDR1 LNHDA and CDR2 SQIVND (reference sequence). The CDR3 sequence is 19 residues long. Germline trimming cut 7 bases from V and 4 bases from J; bases unmatched to any gene: 24. CDR3 region: CASTRRGPPMGGGSYGYTF. The DNA of the CDR3 is TGTGCCAGTACCAGAAGGGGGCCCCCTATGGGGGGCGGAAGCTATGGCTACACCTTC.

The chain has TRBV7-8 and TRBJ2-5; possibly TRBD1 for D (6 bases). Germline assignment: CDR1 SGHVS and CDR2 FQNEAQ. V was pared by 2 bases and J by 2 bases, with 9 bases between. This CDR3 has 14 amino acids. The CDR3 DNA is TGTGCCAGCAGCTTATCGACAGGTCAAGAGACCCAGTACTTC. Protein: CASSLSTGQETQYF.

The V and J genes are TRBV6-6 and TRBJ2-6, with D hard to call. Germline assignment: CDR1 MNHNY and CDR2 SVGAGI (reference sequence). The CDR3 has 16 amino acids. V lost 4 bases and J 0 bases, leaving 10 bases between the germline ends. CDR3 in amino acids: CASSFSRASGANVLTF. The CDR3, as DNA: TGTGCCAGCAGTTTTTCCAGAGCCTCTGGGGCCAACGTCCTGACTTTC.

The chain is built from TRBV6-5 and TRBJ2-5; the match to TRBD2 covers 9 bases. Trimming took 1 base from V and 0 from J; bases not matched to a gene: 9. The germline V gene has CDR1 MNHEY and CDR2 SVGAGI. The CDR3 consists of 18 residues. In nucleotides, the CDR3 is TGTGCCAGCAGTTACTTCTTCCTAGCGGGGAGGTACCAAGAGACCCAGTACTTC. Its protein is CASSYFFLAGRYQETQYF.

This chain links TRBV29-1 with TRBJ2-7, with D possibly being TRBD2 (7 bases). The V and J ends lost 8 bases and 3 bases respectively, with 17 bases between them. From germline, CDR1 is SQVTM and CDR2 ANQGSEA. This CDR3 region has 13 residues. Here the CDR3 DNA reads TGCAGCTCCGTGGGGGGGCGCGACTACGAGCAGTACTTC. This sequence encodes CSSVGGRDYEQYF.

This clonotype was seen a single time. The rearrangement joins TRBV19 to TRBJ2-5; D perhaps matches TRBD2 (5 bases). The germline V and J ends were trimmed by 6 bases and 3 bases, with 14 bases remaining between them. The CDR3 sequence is 14 residues long. In germline, CDR1 is LNHDA, CDR2 SQIVND (reference sequence). The CDR3 DNA sequence: TGTGCCAGTAGCCTACTTGAGGGAGAAGAGACCCAGTACTTC. Translated, it gives CASSLLEGEETQYF.

The chain recombines TRBV7-2 with TRBJ1-6, with 9 positions matching TRBD1. The CDR3 runs to 16 residues. CDR1 and CDR2 from the germline V gene are SGHTA and FQGNSA. V shed 0 bases, J shed 11 bases, and the junction held 8 bases outside the gene matches. The CDR3: CASSLALGTGSTPLHF. Written as DNA, the CDR3 is TGTGCCAGCAGCTTAGCTTTAGGGACAGGGTCGACACCCCTCCACTTT. The full variable domain, its missing parts supplied by reference TRBV7-2 and TRBJ1-6, is GAGVSQSPSNKVTEKGKDVELRCDPISGHTALYWYRQSLGQGLEFLIYFQGNSAPDKSGLPSDRFSAERTGGSVSTLTIQRTQQEDSAVYLCASSLALGTGSTPLHFGNGTRLTVT.

A remark on this clonotype: A much larger clonotype is one base distant, so this may be a read error. This chain connects TRBV2 to TRBJ2-6; D is possibly TRBD2 (6 bases). Germline V gene lookup returns CDR1 SNHLY and CDR2 FYNNEI. With 2 bases removed from V and 2 bases from J, the gap between germline ends came to 10 bases. The CDR3 length is 16 residues. CDR3 in DNA: TGTGCCAGCAGTGAAAGGCCGGGGGCTGGGGCCAACGTCCTGACTTTC. Translating gives CASSERPGAGANVLTF. The full variable domain, rest sourced from reference TRBV2 and TRBJ2-6, is EPEVTQTPSHQVTQMGQEVILRCVPISNHLYFYWYRQILGQKVEFLVSFYNNEISEKSEIFDDQFSVERPDGSNFTLKIRSTKLEDSAMYFCASSERPGAGANVLTFGAGSRLTVL.